This TCR beta chain came from a study of control samples from healthy donors and cancer patients. Per germline, CDR1 SGHRS and CDR2 YFSETQ. V shed 4 bases and J 4 bases; nucleotides not matched to a gene: 12. The CDR3 totals 17 residues. TCRdb keeps only in-frame clones here, not all; method: immunoSEQ multiplex PCR. The sample consists of about 40,000 clones, more than 85% of them appearing once. This clonotype originated in a woman aged 45-65 years in good health. Sequencing used blood. This chain joins TRBV5-1 and TRBJ2-2; 8 bases match TRBD1. The CDR3 DNA follows: TGCGCCAGCAGCGTAAAACGGACAGGGTATGCCACCGGGGAGCTGTTTTTT. Translating it yields CASSVKRTGYATGELFF.